This TCR beta chain was retrieved from a study of patients and donors after allogeneic stem cell transplantation. TCRdb redid the calling of the RT-PCR reads with MiXCR, one entry per CDR3 protein. This table has under 200,000 distinct CDR3 sequences, 25% to 35% appearing once. This receptor was taken from a human donor who was either an allogeneic HSCT recipient or a stem cell or donor lymphocyte infusion donor (not recorded which). It is not recorded whose cells these are; they may come from a transplant donor. Input material: blood, either unsorted or a sorted T cell fraction (not recorded which).

Here the CDR3 reads CSARAGTRDTEAFF. The CDR3 DNA reads TGCAGTGCTAGAGCAGGGACCAGGGACACTGAAGCTTTCTTT. The V call is TRBV20-1, the J call TRBJ1-1; the D gene is possibly TRBD1 (5 bases). The CDR3 spans 14 residues. Trimming pared 1 base from V and 3 bases from J, leaving 12 bases between. CDR1 is DFQATT and CDR2 is SNEGSKA in the germline V gene (reference sequence).